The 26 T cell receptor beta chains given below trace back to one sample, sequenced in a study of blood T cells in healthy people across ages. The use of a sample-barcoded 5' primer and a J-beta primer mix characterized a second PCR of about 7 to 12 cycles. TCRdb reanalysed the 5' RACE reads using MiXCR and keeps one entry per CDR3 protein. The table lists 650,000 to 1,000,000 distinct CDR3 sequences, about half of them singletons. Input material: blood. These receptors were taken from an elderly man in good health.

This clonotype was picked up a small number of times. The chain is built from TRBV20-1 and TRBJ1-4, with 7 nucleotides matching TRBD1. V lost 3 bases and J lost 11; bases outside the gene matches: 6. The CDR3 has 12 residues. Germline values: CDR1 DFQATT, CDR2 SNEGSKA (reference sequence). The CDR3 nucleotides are TGCAGTGCTAGCACGACAGGGTACAAACTGTTTTTT. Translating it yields CSASTTGYKLFF.

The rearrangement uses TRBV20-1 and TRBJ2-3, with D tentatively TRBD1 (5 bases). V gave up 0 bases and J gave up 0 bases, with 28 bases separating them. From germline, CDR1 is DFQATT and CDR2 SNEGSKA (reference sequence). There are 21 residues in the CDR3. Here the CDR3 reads CSARDQSKRTSGATSTDTQYF. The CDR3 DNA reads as TGCAGTGCTAGAGATCAATCTAAAAGGACATCGGGCGCCACTAGCACAGATACGCAGTATTTT.

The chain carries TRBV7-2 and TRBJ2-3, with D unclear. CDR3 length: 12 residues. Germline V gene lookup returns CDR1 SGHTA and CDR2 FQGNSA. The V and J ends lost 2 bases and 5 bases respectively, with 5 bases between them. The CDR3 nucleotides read TGTGCCAGCAGCTTACAGAGAGATACGCAGTATTTT. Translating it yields CASSLQRDTQYF.

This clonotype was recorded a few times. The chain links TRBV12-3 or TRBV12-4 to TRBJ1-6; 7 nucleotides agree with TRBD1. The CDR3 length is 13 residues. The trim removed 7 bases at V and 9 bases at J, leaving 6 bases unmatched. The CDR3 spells CASTGQAGSPLHF. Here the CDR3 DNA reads TGTGCCAGCACCGGACAGGCGGGTTCACCCCTCCACTTT.

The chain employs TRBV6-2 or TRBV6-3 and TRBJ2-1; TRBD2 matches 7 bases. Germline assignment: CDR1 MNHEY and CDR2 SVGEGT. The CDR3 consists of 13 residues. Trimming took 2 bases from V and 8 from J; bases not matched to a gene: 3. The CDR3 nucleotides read TGTGCCAGCAGTTACGGCGGGAGCCATGAGCAGTTCTTC. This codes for CASSYGGSHEQFF.

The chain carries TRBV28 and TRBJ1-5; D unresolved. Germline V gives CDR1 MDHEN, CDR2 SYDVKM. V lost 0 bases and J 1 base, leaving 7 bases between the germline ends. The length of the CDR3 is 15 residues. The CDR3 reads CASSLWPESNQPQHF. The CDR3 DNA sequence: TGTGCCAGCAGTTTATGGCCAGAGAGCAATCAGCCCCAGCATTTT.

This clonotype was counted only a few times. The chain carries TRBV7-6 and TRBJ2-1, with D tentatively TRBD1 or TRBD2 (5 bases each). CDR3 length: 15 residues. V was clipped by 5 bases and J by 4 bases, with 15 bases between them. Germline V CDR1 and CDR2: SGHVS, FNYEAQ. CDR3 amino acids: CASSQGGGWYNEQFF. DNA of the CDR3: TGTGCCAGCAGCCAAGGTGGGGGATGGTACAATGAGCAGTTCTTC.

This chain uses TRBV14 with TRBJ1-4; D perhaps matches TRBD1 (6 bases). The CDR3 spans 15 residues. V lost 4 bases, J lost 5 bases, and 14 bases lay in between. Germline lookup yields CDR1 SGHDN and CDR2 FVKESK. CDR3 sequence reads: CASSPLGRGNEKLFF. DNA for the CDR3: TGTGCCAGCAGCCCTTTGGGGAGGGGGAATGAAAAACTGTTTTTT.

The CDR3 coding sequence is TGTGCCAGCAGCTTTAGTAGCTCCTACAATGAGCAGTACTTC. The encoded protein is CASSFSSSYNEQYF. The chain recombines TRBV7-2 with TRBJ2-5, with D hard to call. The CDR3 runs 14 residues. CDR1 and CDR2 from the germline V gene are SGHTA and FQGNSA. V was clipped by 3 bases and J by 11 bases, with 19 bases between them.

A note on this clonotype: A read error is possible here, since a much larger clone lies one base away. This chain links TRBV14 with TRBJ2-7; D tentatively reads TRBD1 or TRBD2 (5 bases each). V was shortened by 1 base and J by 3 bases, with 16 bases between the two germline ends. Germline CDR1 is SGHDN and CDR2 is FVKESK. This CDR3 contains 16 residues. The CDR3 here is CASSQGPGPAVYEQYF. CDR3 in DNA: TGTGCCAGCAGCCAAGGACCGGGACCAGCGGTCTACGAGCAGTACTTC.

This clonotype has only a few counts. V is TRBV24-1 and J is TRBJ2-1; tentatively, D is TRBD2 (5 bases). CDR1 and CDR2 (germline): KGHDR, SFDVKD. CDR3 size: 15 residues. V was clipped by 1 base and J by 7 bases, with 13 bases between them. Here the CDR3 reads CATSDFTVSGNEQFF. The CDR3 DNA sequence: TGTGCCACCAGTGATTTTACGGTCTCGGGGAATGAGCAGTTCTTC.

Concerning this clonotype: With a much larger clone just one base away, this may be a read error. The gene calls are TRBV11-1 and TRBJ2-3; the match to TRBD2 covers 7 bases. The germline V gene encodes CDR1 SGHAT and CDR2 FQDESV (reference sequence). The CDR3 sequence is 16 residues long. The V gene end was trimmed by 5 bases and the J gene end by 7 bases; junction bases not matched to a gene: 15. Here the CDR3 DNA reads TGTGCCAGCAGCCCGCGGACTGGCGGGAGTTTGAATACGCAGTATTTT. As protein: CASSPRTGGSLNTQYF.

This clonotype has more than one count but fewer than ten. The CDR3 sequence: CASSLASLREQYF. The CDR3 nucleotides read TGTGCCAGCAGTTTAGCGAGTCTCCGGGAGCAGTACTTC. The chain links TRBV12-3 or TRBV12-4 to TRBJ2-7; D not certain. The CDR3 spans 13 residues. Trimming shortened V by 0 bases and J by 7 bases, and 10 bases separated the two germline ends.

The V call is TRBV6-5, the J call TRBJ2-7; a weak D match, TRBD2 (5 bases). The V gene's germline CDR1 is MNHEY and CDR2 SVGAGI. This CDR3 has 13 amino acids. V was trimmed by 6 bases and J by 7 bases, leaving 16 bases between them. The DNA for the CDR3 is TGTGCCAGCAGAGCCCGAGGGCCGGGGGAGCAGTACTTC. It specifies CASRARGPGEQYF.

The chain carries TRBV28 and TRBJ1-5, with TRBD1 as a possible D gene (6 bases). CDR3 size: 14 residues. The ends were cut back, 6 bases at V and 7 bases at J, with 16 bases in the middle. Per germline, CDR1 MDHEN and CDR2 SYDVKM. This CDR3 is CASRPYGGHQPQHF. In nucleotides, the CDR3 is TGTGCCAGCAGGCCCTACGGGGGGCACCAGCCCCAGCATTTT.

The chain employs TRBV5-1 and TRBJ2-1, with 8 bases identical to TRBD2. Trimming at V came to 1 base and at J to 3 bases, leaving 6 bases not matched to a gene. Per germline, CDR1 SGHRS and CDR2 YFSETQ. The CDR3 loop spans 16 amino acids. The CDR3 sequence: CASSLSGTRNYNEQFF. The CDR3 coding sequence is TGCGCCAGCAGCTTGTCGGGGACTAGAAACTACAATGAGCAGTTCTTC.

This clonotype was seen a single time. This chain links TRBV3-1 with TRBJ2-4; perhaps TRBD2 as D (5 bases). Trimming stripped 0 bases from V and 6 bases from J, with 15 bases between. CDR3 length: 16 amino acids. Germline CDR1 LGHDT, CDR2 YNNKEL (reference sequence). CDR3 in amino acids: CASSQDYGETGNIQYF. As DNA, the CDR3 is TGTGCCAGCAGCCAAGATTATGGGGAGACGGGAAACATTCAGTACTTC.

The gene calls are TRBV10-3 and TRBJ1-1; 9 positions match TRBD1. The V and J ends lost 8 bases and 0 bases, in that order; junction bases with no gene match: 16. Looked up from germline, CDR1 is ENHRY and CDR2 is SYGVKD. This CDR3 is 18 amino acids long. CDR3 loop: CAISTGTGRLGLNTEAFF. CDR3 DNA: TGTGCCATCTCCACCGGGACAGGGCGATTGGGGTTGAACACTGAAGCTTTCTTT.

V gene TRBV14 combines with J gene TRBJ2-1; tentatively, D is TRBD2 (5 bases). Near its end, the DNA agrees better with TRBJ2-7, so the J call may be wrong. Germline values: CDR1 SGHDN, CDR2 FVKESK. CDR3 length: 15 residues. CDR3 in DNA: TGTGCCAGCAGCCAAGGACACGGGATGTACAATGAGCAGTACTTC. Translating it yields CASSQGHGMYNEQYF.

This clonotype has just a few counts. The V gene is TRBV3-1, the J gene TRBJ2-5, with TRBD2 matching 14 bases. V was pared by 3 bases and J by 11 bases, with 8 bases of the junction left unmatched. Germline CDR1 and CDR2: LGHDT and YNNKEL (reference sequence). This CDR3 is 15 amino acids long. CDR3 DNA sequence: TGTGCCAGCAGCCACGGGACTAGCGGGAGTCGTGAGCAGTACTTC. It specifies CASSHGTSGSREQYF.

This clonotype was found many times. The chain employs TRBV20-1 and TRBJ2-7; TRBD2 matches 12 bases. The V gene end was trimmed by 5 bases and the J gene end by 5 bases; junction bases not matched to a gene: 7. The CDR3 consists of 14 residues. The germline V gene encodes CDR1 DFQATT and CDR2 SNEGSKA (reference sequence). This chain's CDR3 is CSAGLAGGRHEQYF. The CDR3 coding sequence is TGCAGTGCTGGTCTAGCGGGAGGGCGCCACGAGCAGTACTTC.

CDR3 bases: TGTGCCAGCAGCGTAGAGACGGGAGATTTAGCTTTTGAGACCCAGTACTTC. It translates to CASSVETGDLAFETQYF. The genes are TRBV9 and TRBJ2-5; weak D call: TRBD2 (6 bases). V was pared by 0 bases and J by 5 bases, with 20 bases between. CDR3 size: 17 residues. Per germline, CDR1 SGDLS and CDR2 YYNGEE.

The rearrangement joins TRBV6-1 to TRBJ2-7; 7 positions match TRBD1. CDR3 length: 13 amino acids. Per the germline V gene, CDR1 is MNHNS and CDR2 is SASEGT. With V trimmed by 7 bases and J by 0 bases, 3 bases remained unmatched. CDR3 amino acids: CASMGQTSYEQYF. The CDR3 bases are TGTGCCAGCATGGGACAGACCTCCTACGAGCAGTACTTC.

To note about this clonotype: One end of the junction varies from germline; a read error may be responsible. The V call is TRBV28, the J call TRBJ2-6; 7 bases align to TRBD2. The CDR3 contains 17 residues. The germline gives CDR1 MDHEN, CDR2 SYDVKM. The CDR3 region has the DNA TGTGCCAGCAGTTCCCCGGGAGGCCAACCTGGGGCCAACGTCCCGACTTTC. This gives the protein CASSSPGGQPGANVPTF.

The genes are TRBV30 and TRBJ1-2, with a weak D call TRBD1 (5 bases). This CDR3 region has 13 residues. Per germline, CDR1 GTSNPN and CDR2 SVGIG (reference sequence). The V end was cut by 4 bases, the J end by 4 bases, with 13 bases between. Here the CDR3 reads CAWNRLGGYGYTF. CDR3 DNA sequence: TGTGCCTGGAATCGGCTTGGGGGCTATGGCTACACCTTC. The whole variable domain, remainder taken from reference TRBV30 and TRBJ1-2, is SQTIHQWPATLVQPVGSPLSLECTVEGTSNPNLYWYRQAAGRGLQLLFYSVGIGQISSEVPQNLSASRPQDRQFILSSKKLLLSDSGFYLCAWNRLGGYGYTFGSGTRLTVV.

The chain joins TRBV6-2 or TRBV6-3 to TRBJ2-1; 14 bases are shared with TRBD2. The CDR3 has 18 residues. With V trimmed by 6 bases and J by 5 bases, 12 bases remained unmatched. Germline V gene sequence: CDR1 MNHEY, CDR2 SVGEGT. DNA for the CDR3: TGTGCCAGCAGCCCGGGACTAGCGGGAGACAACGAACACAATGAGCAGTTCTTC. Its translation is CASSPGLAGDNEHNEQFF.